The rows below give T cell receptor beta chains drawn from one sample of a study of low-dose radiotherapy and immunotherapy resistance in tumors. In TCRdb, the reads were re-called with MiXCR into one record per CDR3 protein. The sample includes about 82,000 distinct CDR3 sequences, around 18% of them seen just once. The sample was PBMCs, taken before treatment. The receptor set was obtained from a male donor with prostate cancer. Each CDR3 is given with its conserved first and last residue. A D gene is named only where the DNA matches it firmly. Only some rows state a clone size, as once, few, many or a class for expanded clones.

-,TRBV7-9,-,TRBJ2-5,CASSLVGRVGETQYF,TGTGCCAGCAGCTTAGTTGGCAGGGTAGGGGAGACCCAGTACTTC
many,TRBV6-1,-,TRBJ2-5,CASSQNEWETQYF,TGTGCCAGCAGCCAAAACGAGTGGGAGACCCAGTACTTC
many,TRBV4-1,-,TRBJ2-2,CATSGGFAGTGELFF,TGCGCCACCTCTGGCGGGTTCGCTGGCACCGGGGAGCTGTTTTTT
many,TRBV4-3,TRBD2,TRBJ2-5,CASSLQRGPLFF,TGCGCCAGCAGCCTTCAGCGGGGCCCCCTTTTCTTC
many,TRBV30,TRBD1,TRBJ1-2,CAWSEDRHYGYTF,TGTGCCTGGAGTGAGGACAGGCACTATGGCTACACCTTC
many,TRBV5-8,-,TRBJ2-3,CASSLGSGLDTQYF,TGTGCCAGCAGCTTGGGGAGCGGGTTAGATACGCAGTATTTT
many,TRBV4-1,-,TRBJ1-3,CASSQSRTAGNTIYF,TGCGCCAGCAGCCAGTCTAGGACAGCCGGAAACACCATATATTTT
many,TRBV5-1,-,TRBJ2-4,CASRRLGGAKNIQYF,TGCGCCAGCAGGAGACTAGGGGGAGCCAAAAACATTCAGTACTTC
many,TRBV5-1,TRBD2,TRBJ2-1,CASSPLAGGTYNEQFF,TGCGCCAGCAGCCCGTTGGCGGGAGGAACGTACAATGAGCAGTTCTTC
many,TRBV29-1,TRBD2,TRBJ2-2,CSVGGGGSTGELFF,TGCAGCGTTGGTGGGGGGGGTAGCACCGGGGAGCTGTTTTTT
many,TRBV20-1,TRBD2,TRBJ2-2,CSAPSGGPNTGELFF,TGCAGTGCTCCCAGCGGGGGCCCAAACACCGGGGAGCTGTTTTTT
-,TRBV7-8,TRBD1,TRBJ2-3,CASSLDTGGVFGTQYF,TGTGCCAGCAGCTTAGATACAGGGGGCGTTTTTGGTACGCAGTATTTT
many,TRBV10-3,TRBD1,TRBJ1-5,CAISDDRVGSDNQPQHF,TGTGCCATCAGTGATGACAGGGTAGGAAGTGACAATCAGCCCCAGCATTTT
-,TRBV29-1,-,TRBJ1-1,CSGGQLNTEAFF,TGCAGCGGCGGACAGTTGAACACTGAAGCTTTCTTT
many,TRBV7-2,-,TRBJ2-7,CASSTPHTAYEQYF,TGTGCCAGCAGCACCCCGCATACGGCCTACGAGCAGTACTTC
-,TRBV5-1,-,TRBJ2-3,CASSLGTPDTQYF,TGCGCCAGCAGCTTGGGGACACCGGATACGCAGTATTTT
many,TRBV5-1,TRBD1,TRBJ2-2,CASSLDRGTGELFF,TGCGCCAGCAGCTTGGACAGGGGAACCGGGGAGCTGTTTTTT
many,TRBV11-2,TRBD1,TRBJ1-1,CASSLTGPNTEAFF,TGTGCCAGCAGCTTGACAGGGCCGAACACTGAAGCTTTCTTT
many,TRBV5-1,-,TRBJ2-1,CASSSSAGTPNNEQFF,TGCGCCAGCAGCTCCTCCGCCGGGACTCCAAACAATGAGCAGTTCTTC
many,TRBV30,-,TRBJ2-2,CAWSVQMNTGELFF,TGTGCCTGGAGTGTACAGATGAACACCGGGGAGCTGTTTTTT
many,TRBV13,-,TRBJ2-5,CASSPGIDQETQYF,TGTGCCAGCAGCCCTGGTATAGACCAAGAGACCCAGTACTTC
many,TRBV6-6,-,TRBJ1-2,CASLGNKLYTF,TGTGCCAGTTTAGGGAACAAGCTTTACACCTTC
many,TRBV10-3,-,TRBJ2-5,CAIMRAAGVGETQYF,TGTGCCATCATGAGGGCTGCAGGGGTTGGAGAGACCCAGTACTTC
many,TRBV6-1,TRBD1,TRBJ2-7,CASRGQGLLYEQYF,TGTGCCAGCAGGGGACAGGGGCTACTCTACGAGCAGTACTTC